The 7 T cell receptor beta chains in this list originate from one sample, sequenced in a study of CD8 T cells in Susac syndrome. The authors reverse transcribed roughly 0.5 to 1 ug RNA with random hexamers. TCRdb reprocessed the immunoSEQ multiplex PCR reads with MiXCR, giving one entry per CDR3 protein. The sample lists roughly 120,000 distinct CDR3 sequences; just under 95% were seen once. The material sequenced was CD4+ T cells from PBMCs. These receptors all stem from a human donor in good health.

This sequence joins TRBV29-1 and TRBJ2-2; D gene ambiguous. V gave up 7 bases and J gave up 5 bases, with 17 bases separating them. CDR1 and CDR2 (germline): SQVTM, ANQGSEA. The CDR3 sequence is 14 residues long. CDR3 nucleotide sequence: TGCAGCGGGTATTGGGATCAAGGTACCGGGGAGCTGTTTTTT. It yields the protein CSGYWDQGTGELFF.

The chain has TRBV20-1 and TRBJ1-4; 7 bases map to TRBD1. J lost 9 bases, V lost 1 base, and 5 bases had no gene match. CDR1 is DFQATT and CDR2 is SNEGSKA in the germline V gene (reference sequence). The CDR3 contains 13 residues. As DNA, the CDR3 is TGCAGTGCTAGAGGGGACAGAAACCAAAAACTGTTTTTT. It specifies CSARGDRNQKLFF.

The V and J genes are TRBV27 and TRBJ2-1; 9 nucleotides align to TRBD2. Germline CDR1 is MNHEY and CDR2 is SMNVEV (reference sequence). The ends lost 2 bases at V and 8 bases at J; junction bases unmatched: 16. The CDR3 runs 18 residues. The CDR3 loop reads CASSLRTPASGTPYEQFF. In DNA, the CDR3 is TGTGCCAGCAGTTTAAGAACCCCCGCTAGCGGGACGCCTTATGAGCAGTTCTTC.

The chain links TRBV28 to TRBJ1-3; D ambiguous. V was clipped by 2 bases and J by 3 bases, with 20 bases between them. This CDR3 is built from 18 residues. The germline V gene has CDR1 MDHEN and CDR2 SYDVKM. The CDR3 loop is CASSLKLRYSRDGNTIYF. Written as DNA, the CDR3 is TGTGCCAGCAGTTTAAAATTAAGGTACAGCCGCGATGGAAACACCATATATTTT.

The chain has TRBV7-6 and TRBJ1-1; no clear D. Per the germline V gene, CDR1 is SGHVS and CDR2 is FNYEAQ. This CDR3 region has 15 residues. V lost 1 base to trimming and J lost 1 base, with 10 bases between them. The CDR3 region has the DNA TGTGCCAGCAGCTTAGTGCCTCAGGAGAACACTGAAGCTTTCTTT. Translation: CASSLVPQENTEAFF.

The V gene is TRBV19, the J gene TRBJ1-5; no clear D. V lost 3 bases and J lost 3, with 9 bases in between. Germline CDR1 and CDR2: LNHDA and SQIVND (reference sequence). This CDR3 spans 14 amino acids. CDR3 loop: CASSIDIPNQPQHF. The CDR3, as DNA: TGTGCCAGTAGTATCGACATACCCAATCAGCCCCAGCATTTT.

The chain is built from TRBV20-1 and TRBJ2-7; D possibly corresponds to TRBD2 (6 bases). CDR3 length: 14 amino acids. CDR1 is DFQATT and CDR2 is SNEGSKA in the germline V gene (reference sequence). The ends were cut back, 1 base at V and 4 bases at J, with 14 bases in the middle. The CDR3 DNA reads TGCAGTGCTAGAGGGCGGGGTTGGGGTTACGAGCAGTACTTC. Its protein product is CSARGRGWGYEQYF.